The source of this T cell receptor (beta chain) is a study of T-cell memory formation after mild COVID-19. Turning to the study itself: TCR clustering was largely donor specific. General study results and limits: Memory cells collected pre-infection included some clones that later responded, suggesting cross-reactive memory joined.

For this clonotype: Its matching antigen is unknown.

This CDR3 region has 15 residues. 5'RACE with constant-segment primers yielded barcoded, UMI-tagged TCR alpha and TCR beta cDNA libraries. TCRdb fed the 5' RACE reads into MiXCR, producing one record per CDR3 protein. The sample includes some 130,000 distinct CDR3 sequences, 15% to 20% of them seen just once. Sequenced: PBMCs or a T cell subset sorted from them (not recorded which). The chain is built from TRBV21-1 and TRBJ1-5. TRBV21-1 is a known pseudogene. The receptor was derived from a man between 18 and 29 years old who had mild COVID-19 (a few samples of this study predate the infection). Cell type and time point are not known. CDR3 DNA sequence: TGTGCCAGCAGGGGGGTGTTGCACACCGATCAGCCCCAGCATTTT. Amino acids: CASRGVLHTDQPQHF.